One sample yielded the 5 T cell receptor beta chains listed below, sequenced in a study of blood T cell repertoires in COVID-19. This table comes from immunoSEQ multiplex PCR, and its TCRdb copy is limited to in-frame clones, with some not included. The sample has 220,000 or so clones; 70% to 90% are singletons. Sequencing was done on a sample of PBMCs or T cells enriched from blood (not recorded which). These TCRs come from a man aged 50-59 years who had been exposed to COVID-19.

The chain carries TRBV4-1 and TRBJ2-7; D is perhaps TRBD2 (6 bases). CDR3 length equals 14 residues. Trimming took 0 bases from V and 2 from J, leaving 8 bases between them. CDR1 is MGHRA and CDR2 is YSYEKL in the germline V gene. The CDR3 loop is CASSQEWGAYEQYV. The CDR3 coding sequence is TGCGCCAGCAGCCAAGAATGGGGGGCCTACGAGCAGTACGTC.

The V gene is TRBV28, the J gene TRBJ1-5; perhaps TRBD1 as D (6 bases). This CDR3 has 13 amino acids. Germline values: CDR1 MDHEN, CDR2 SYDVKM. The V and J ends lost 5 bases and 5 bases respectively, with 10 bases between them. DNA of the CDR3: TGTGCCAGCAGTAACAGGGTACATCAGCCCCAGCATTTT. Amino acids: CASSNRVHQPQHF.

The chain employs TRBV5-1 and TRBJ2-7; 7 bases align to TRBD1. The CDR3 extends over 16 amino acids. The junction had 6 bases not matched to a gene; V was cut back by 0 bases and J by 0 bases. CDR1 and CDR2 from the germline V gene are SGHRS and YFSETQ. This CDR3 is CASSLAGTVSSYEQYF. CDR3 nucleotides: TGCGCCAGCAGCTTGGCAGGGACAGTAAGCTCCTACGAGCAGTACTTC.

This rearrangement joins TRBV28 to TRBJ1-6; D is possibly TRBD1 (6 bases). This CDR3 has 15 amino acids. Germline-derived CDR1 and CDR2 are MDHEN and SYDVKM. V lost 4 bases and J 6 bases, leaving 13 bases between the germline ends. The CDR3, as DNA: TGTGCCAGCAGTTCCCCCGACAGGCCTAATTCACCCCTCCACTTT. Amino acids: CASSSPDRPNSPLHF.

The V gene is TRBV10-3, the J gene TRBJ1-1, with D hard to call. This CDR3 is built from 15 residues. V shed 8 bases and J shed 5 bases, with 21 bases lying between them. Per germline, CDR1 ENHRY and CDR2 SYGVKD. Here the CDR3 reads CAIAGWESTGTEAFF. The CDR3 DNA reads TGTGCCATCGCTGGGTGGGAGAGTACGGGTACTGAAGCTTTCTTT.